Following are 27 T cell receptor beta chains from one sample sequenced in a study of blood T cell repertoires in COVID-19. The protocol was immunoSEQ multiplex PCR, while the TCRdb copy is restricted to in-frame clones and leaves out a portion. This table has tens of thousands of clones, around 78% appearing once. The sample taken for sequencing was peripheral blood. Every receptor here comes from a human donor in a cohort sampled during active COVID-19.

This rearrangement joins TRBV3-1 (or the pseudogene TRBV3-2) to TRBJ2-4; 7 positions agree with TRBD1. Trimming cost V 2 bases and J 3 bases; bases outside gene matches: 4. The germline gives CDR1 LGHDT, CDR2 YNNKEL (reference sequence). The CDR3 consists of 15 residues. The CDR3 DNA sequence: TGTGCCAGCAGCCAAAATCGGGACAGCAAAAACATTCAGTACTTC. It translates to CASSQNRDSKNIQYF.

This CDR3 reads CASSLNPPGTQYF. The CDR3, as DNA: TGTGCCAGCAGCTTAAACCCACCAGGGACGCAGTATTTT. The rearrangement links TRBV7-2 to TRBJ2-3, with TRBD1 as a possible D gene (5 bases). The CDR3 has 13 amino acids. Germline values: CDR1 SGHTA, CDR2 FQGNSA. The V end was cut by 2 bases, the J end by 9 bases, with 12 bases between.

The chain links TRBV4-2 to TRBJ2-1, with D possibly TRBD1 on 6 matching bases. This CDR3 is built from 18 residues. Trimming took off 1 base at V and 0 bases at J, with 16 bases between the two ends. Germline values: CDR1 LGHNA, CDR2 YNFKEQ. CDR3 residues: CASSQAILVGGSYNEQFF. CDR3 coding DNA: TGTGCCAGCAGCCAAGCGATTTTAGTAGGGGGCTCCTACAATGAGCAGTTCTTC.

The CDR3 bases are TGTGCCAGCAGTTCCCGGGATCAGCCCCAGCATTTT. It is translated as CASSSRDQPQHF. This chain uses TRBV6-2 or TRBV6-3 with TRBJ1-5; no clear D. The CDR3 is 12 residues long. V was cut by 4 bases and J by 5 bases, with 6 bases left in between. Germline V gene lookup returns CDR1 MNHEY and CDR2 SVGEGT.

The chain carries TRBV30 and TRBJ2-2; the match to TRBD1 covers 10 bases. After removal of 5 bases from V and 2 bases from J, the junction contained 2 bases not matched to a gene. The germline gives CDR1 GTSNPN, CDR2 SVGIG (reference sequence). The CDR3 loop spans 14 amino acids. CDR3 protein: CAWDRGPNTGELFF. CDR3 DNA: TGTGCCTGGGACAGGGGGCCAAACACCGGGGAGCTGTTTTTT. Variable domain in full (rest from reference TRBV30 and TRBJ2-2): SQTIHQWPATLVQPVGSPLSLECTVEGTSNPNLYWYRQAAGRGLQLLFYSVGIGQISSEVPQNLSASRPQDRQFILSSKKLLLSDSGFYLCAWDRGPNTGELFFGEGSRLTVL.

The chain employs TRBV29-1 and TRBJ1-1; D gene unclear. Per germline, CDR1 SQVTM and CDR2 ANQGSEA. With 4 bases removed from V and 4 bases from J, the gap between germline ends came to 7 bases. This CDR3 has 11 residues. The CDR3: CSVGIGTEAFF. The CDR3 DNA follows: TGCAGCGTTGGAATCGGCACTGAAGCTTTCTTT.

The rearrangement uses TRBV9 and TRBJ2-2; D unclear. Germline CDR1 reads SGDLS; CDR2 reads YYNGEE. V lost 0 bases and J lost 2, with 11 bases in between. The CDR3 covers 16 residues. The CDR3 spells CASSVVFGHNTGELFF. CDR3 nucleotide sequence: TGTGCCAGCAGCGTAGTCTTTGGGCATAACACCGGGGAGCTGTTTTTT.

The chain uses TRBV7-2 and TRBJ2-3; 10 bases match TRBD2. Per germline, CDR1 SGHTA and CDR2 FQGNSA. J was trimmed by 4 bases and V by 2 bases; bases with no gene match: 3. The CDR3 consists of 15 residues. The CDR3 sequence is CASSLSGGAPDTQYF. The CDR3 coding sequence is TGTGCCAGCAGCTTAAGCGGGGGGGCCCCAGATACGCAGTATTTT.

The chain carries TRBV7-6 and TRBJ1-3; weak D call: TRBD1 (5 bases). The germline V gene has CDR1 SGHVS and CDR2 FNYEAQ. V was trimmed by 2 bases and J by 4 bases, leaving 9 bases between them. The CDR3 sequence is 14 residues long. The CDR3 nucleotides are TGTGCCAGCAGCTTATCAGGGTCGGGAAACACCATATATTTT. This codes for CASSLSGSGNTIYF.

The rearrangement joins TRBV7-3 to TRBJ2-3, with 7 bases lining up with TRBD1. J lost 1 base, V lost 3 bases, and 4 bases had no gene match. The CDR3 totals 15 residues. CDR1 SGHTA and CDR2 FQGTGA come from the germline V gene. This CDR3 is CASSFRGQGTDTQYF. The DNA of the CDR3 is TGTGCCAGCAGCTTTCGCGGACAGGGCACAGATACGCAGTATTTT. Combining the CDR3 with reference TRBV7-3 and TRBJ2-3 gives the whole variable domain GAGVSQTPSNKVTEKGKYVELRCDPISGHTALYWYRQSLGQGPEFLIYFQGTGAADDSGLPNDRFFAVRPEGSVSTLKIQRTERGDSAVYLCASSFRGQGTDTQYFGPGTRLTVL.

The chain couples TRBV30 to TRBJ1-2, with 7 bases that match TRBD1. Germline V gives CDR1 GTSNPN, CDR2 SVGIG (reference sequence). The V gene end was trimmed by 3 bases and the J gene end by 8 bases; junction bases not matched to a gene: 9. This CDR3 is 13 amino acids long. As DNA, the CDR3 is TGTGCCTGGAGCCTACAGGGGACCCCCGGCTACACCTTC. Its translation: CAWSLQGTPGYTF.

This CDR3 reads CATSRDGTGGRKQYF. The CDR3 region has the DNA TGTGCCACCAGCAGAGATGGGACAGGGGGTAGGAAGCAGTACTTC. This sequence joins TRBV15 and TRBJ2-7, with TRBD1 matching 11 bases. Per the germline V gene, CDR1 is LNHNV and CDR2 is YYDKDF (reference sequence). The CDR3 has 15 amino acids. V was pared by 0 bases and J by 8 bases, with 6 bases of the junction left unmatched.

V usage is TRBV4-1 and J usage is TRBJ2-7; weak D call: TRBD1 (5 bases). Germline values: CDR1 MGHRA, CDR2 YSYEKL. This CDR3 spans 14 amino acids. Trimming removed 1 base at V and 2 bases at J, with 9 bases between. The CDR3 DNA follows: TGCGCCAGCAGCCAAGGACAGTCTCCCTACGAGCAGTACTTC. Translating it yields CASSQGQSPYEQYF.

The table lists this clone with a few counts. The rearrangement links TRBV21-1 to TRBJ2-2; the table's D gene call, TRBD1, was not cross checked with the DNA. TRBV21-1 has pseudogene status. This CDR3 region has 17 residues. CDR3 bases: TGTGCCAGCAGCAAAGAGGTAGGGGCTTCGAACACCGGGGAGCTGTTTTTT. This translates into CASSKEVGASNTGELFF.

This rearrangement joins TRBV21-1 to TRBJ2-1; TRBD2, the table's D call, was not compared with the DNA. TRBV21-1 is a known pseudogene. The CDR3 extends over 16 amino acids. The CDR3 is CASSKKLAGAYNEQFF. DNA for the CDR3: TGTGCCAGCAGCAAAAAGCTAGCGGGAGCGTACAATGAGCAGTTCTTC.

The gene calls are TRBV29-1 and TRBJ1-1; 9 bases align to TRBD1. CDR1 is SQVTM, CDR2 ANQGSEA, per germline. CDR3 length equals 15 residues. Trimming at V came to 8 bases and at J to 3 bases, leaving 13 bases not matched to a gene. The CDR3 sequence: CSPRQGVIRHTEAFF. The DNA of the CDR3 is TGCAGCCCACGACAGGGGGTGATTCGGCACACTGAAGCTTTCTTT. Supplemented by reference TRBV29-1 and TRBJ1-1, the full variable domain reads SAVISQKPSRDICQRGTSLTIQCQVDSQVTMMFWYRQQPGQSLTLIATANQGSEATYESGFVIDKFPISRPNLTFSTLTVSNMSPEDSSIYLCSPRQGVIRHTEAFFGQGTRLTVV.

This clone is a singleton in its sample. The chain combines TRBV14 with TRBJ1-4, with D hard to call. The CDR3 extends over 14 amino acids. V lost 1 base, J lost 4 bases, and 7 bases lay in between. The V gene's germline CDR1 is SGHDN and CDR2 FVKESK. The CDR3 nucleotides are TGTGCCAGCAGCCAAGGCGGGAATAATGAAAAACTGTTTTTT. Its translation: CASSQGGNNEKLFF.

The rearrangement joins TRBV5-5 to TRBJ1-6; D gene ambiguous. The CDR3 contains 16 residues. CDR1 and CDR2 (germline): SGHKS, YYEKEE (reference sequence). V was shortened by 1 base and J by 2 bases, with 10 bases between the two germline ends. CDR3 residues: CASSLSRVTYNSPLHF. The CDR3 DNA is TGTGCCAGCAGCTTGTCACGGGTCACCTATAATTCACCCCTCCACTTT.

The rearrangement links TRBV7-2 to TRBJ1-1; 9 bases line up with TRBD1. Germline CDR1 SGHTA, CDR2 FQGNSA. CDR3 length: 15 residues. Losses at the gene ends were 2 bases for V and 3 bases for J; bases not matched to a gene: 4. In DNA form, the CDR3 reads TGTGCCAGCAGCTTAATGACAGGGGGGGACACTGAAGCTTTCTTT. It translates to CASSLMTGGDTEAFF.

This chain links TRBV19 with TRBJ1-2, with 7 bases identical to TRBD1. The CDR3 consists of 15 residues. V lost 1 base, J lost 6 bases, and 8 bases stayed unmatched. Germline values: CDR1 LNHDA, CDR2 SQIVND (reference sequence). The CDR3 region is CASSIAGGTEDGYTF. The CDR3 coding sequence is TGTGCCAGTAGTATAGCGGGTGGGACAGAGGATGGCTACACCTTC. The full variable domain, its missing parts supplied by reference TRBV19 and TRBJ1-2, is DGGITQSPKYLFRKEGQNVTLSCEQNLNHDAMYWYRQDPGQGLRLIYYSQIVNDFQKGDIAEGYSVSREKKESFPLTVTSAQKNPTAFYLCASSIAGGTEDGYTFGSGTRLTVV.

V gene TRBV7-9 combines with J gene TRBJ2-3; D not resolved. The CDR3 extends over 17 amino acids. Trimming removed 4 bases from V and 0 bases from J, with 17 bases in between. Germline-derived CDR1 and CDR2 are SEHNR and FQNEAQ (reference sequence). The CDR3 coding sequence is TGTGCCAGCAGCTCTCCCCAGGTGTCCGCTAGCACAGATACGCAGTATTTT. Its translation: CASSSPQVSASTDTQYF.

The chain uses TRBV5-6 and TRBJ1-5, with D possibly being TRBD1 (6 bases). Germline V gene sequence: CDR1 SGHDT, CDR2 YYEEEE. This CDR3 is 15 amino acids long. V dropped 2 bases and J dropped 3 bases, with 12 bases sitting between them. The CDR3 nucleotides are TGTGCCAGCAGCTTTCGACAGGCGTACAATCAGCCCCAGCATTTT. It is translated as CASSFRQAYNQPQHF.

J is TRBJ1-6 and V is TRBV5-1, with 8 bases lining up with TRBD1. This CDR3 is built from 18 residues. CDR1 is SGHRS and CDR2 is YFSETQ in the germline V gene. The J segment lost 0 bases and the V segment lost 0 bases, leaving 5 bases of the junction unmatched. DNA for the CDR3: TGCGCCAGCAGCTTGGCAGCAGGGGGCAGCTCCTATAATTCACCCCTCCACTTT. Amino acid sequence: CASSLAAGGSSYNSPLHF.

The rearrangement uses TRBV7-8 and TRBJ1-4; 8 bases agree with TRBD1. CDR3 length: 15 amino acids. Germline CDR1 SGHVS, CDR2 FQNEAQ. Unmatched junction bases numbered 5, after V lost 4 bases and J lost 4 bases. CDR3 sequence (DNA): TGTGCCAGCAGCTCAAGACAGGGGCTTAATGAAAAACTGTTTTTT. The encoded protein is CASSSRQGLNEKLFF.

The CDR3 reads CASSYQRGGYNEQFF. In DNA, the CDR3 is TGTGCCAGCAGCTACCAGCGGGGGGGCTACAATGAGCAGTTCTTC. The chain combines TRBV7-2 with TRBJ2-1; 10 bases line up with TRBD2. In germline, CDR1 is SGHTA, CDR2 FQGNSA. V lost 4 bases, J lost 3 bases, and 3 bases stayed unmatched. The CDR3 has 15 amino acids.

The V gene is TRBV10-3, the J gene TRBJ2-3; 11 bases line up with TRBD2. In germline, CDR1 is ENHRY, CDR2 SYGVKD. Trimming took 10 bases from V and 1 from J; bases not matched to a gene: 4. There are 14 residues in the CDR3. Here the CDR3 reads CATMGLAGTDTQYF. For the CDR3, the DNA is TGTGCCACGATGGGACTAGCGGGCACAGATACGCAGTATTTT.

This clone was detected a few times. The chain employs TRBV21-1 and TRBJ1-1; the table's D gene call, TRBD1, was not cross checked with the DNA. TRBV21-1 is marked as a pseudogene. The CDR3 totals 19 residues. The CDR3 region is CASSLRISPGQETNTEAFF. The CDR3 DNA reads as TGTGCCAGCAGCCTAAGGATCTCACCGGGACAGGAGACGAACACTGAAGCTTTCTTT.